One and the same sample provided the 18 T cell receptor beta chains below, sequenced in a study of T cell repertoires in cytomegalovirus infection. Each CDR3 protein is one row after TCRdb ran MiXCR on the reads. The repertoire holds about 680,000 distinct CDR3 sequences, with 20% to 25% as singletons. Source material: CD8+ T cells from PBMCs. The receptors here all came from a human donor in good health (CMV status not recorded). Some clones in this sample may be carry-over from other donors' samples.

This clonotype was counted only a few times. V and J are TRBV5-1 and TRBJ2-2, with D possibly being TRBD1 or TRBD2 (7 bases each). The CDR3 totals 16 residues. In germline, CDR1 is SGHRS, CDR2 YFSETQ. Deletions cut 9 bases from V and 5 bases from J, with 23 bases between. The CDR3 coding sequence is TGCGCCACCAGACCCCAGACAGGGAGGGTTACCGGGGAGCTGTTTTTT. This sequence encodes CATRPQTGRVTGELFF. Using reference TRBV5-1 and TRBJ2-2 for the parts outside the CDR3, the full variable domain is KAGVTQTPRYLIKTRGQQVTLSCSPISGHRSVSWYQQTPGQGLQFLFEYFSETQRNKGNFPGRFSGRQFSNSRSEMNVSTLELGDSALYLCATRPQTGRVTGELFFGEGSRLTVL.

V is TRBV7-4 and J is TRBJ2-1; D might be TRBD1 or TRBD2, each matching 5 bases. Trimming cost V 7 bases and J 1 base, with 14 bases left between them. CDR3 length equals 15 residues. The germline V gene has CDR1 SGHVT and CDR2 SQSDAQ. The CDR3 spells CASNLGGGSYNEQFF. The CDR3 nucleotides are TGTGCCAGCAACTTGGGTGGGGGTTCCTACAATGAGCAGTTCTTC.

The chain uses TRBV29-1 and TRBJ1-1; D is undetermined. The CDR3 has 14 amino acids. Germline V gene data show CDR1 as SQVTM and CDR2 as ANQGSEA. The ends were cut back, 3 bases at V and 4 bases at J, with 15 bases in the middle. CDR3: CSVDVFGVGTEAFF. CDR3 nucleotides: TGCAGCGTTGATGTTTTTGGGGTGGGCACTGAAGCTTTCTTT.

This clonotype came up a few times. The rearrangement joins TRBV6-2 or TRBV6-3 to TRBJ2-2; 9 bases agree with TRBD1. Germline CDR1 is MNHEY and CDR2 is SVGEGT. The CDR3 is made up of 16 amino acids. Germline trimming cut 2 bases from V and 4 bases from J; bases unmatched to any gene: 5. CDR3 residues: CASSYRTGDRTGELFF. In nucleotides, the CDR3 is TGTGCCAGCAGTTACCGGACAGGGGATCGCACCGGGGAGCTGTTTTTT.

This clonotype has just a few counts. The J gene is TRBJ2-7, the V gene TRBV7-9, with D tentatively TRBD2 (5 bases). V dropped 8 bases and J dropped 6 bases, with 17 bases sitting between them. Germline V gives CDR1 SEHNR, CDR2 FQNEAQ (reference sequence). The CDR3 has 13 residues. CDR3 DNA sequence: TGTGCCAGCCGGTTTGGACCCAGCGGCGAGCAGTACGTC. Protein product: CASRFGPSGEQYV.

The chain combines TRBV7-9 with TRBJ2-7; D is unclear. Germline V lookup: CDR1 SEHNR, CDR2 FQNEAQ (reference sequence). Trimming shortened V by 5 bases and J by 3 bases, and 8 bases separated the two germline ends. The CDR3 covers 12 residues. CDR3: CASSADHYEQYV. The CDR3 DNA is TGTGCCAGCAGCGCGGATCACTACGAGCAGTACGTC.

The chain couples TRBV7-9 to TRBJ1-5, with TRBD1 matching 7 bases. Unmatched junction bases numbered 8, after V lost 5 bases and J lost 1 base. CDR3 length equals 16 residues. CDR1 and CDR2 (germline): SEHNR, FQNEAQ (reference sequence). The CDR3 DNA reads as TGTGCCAGCAGCCCCTCGACAGGGTCGAGCAATCAGCCCCAGCATTTT. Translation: CASSPSTGSSNQPQHF.

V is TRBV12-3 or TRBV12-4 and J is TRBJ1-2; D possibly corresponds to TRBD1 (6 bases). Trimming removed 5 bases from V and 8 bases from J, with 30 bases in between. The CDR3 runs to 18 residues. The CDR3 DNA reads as TGTGCCAGCAGTCCCTGGGAGGACAGAAAGATAAATCAGGGCGGCTACACCTTC. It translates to CASSPWEDRKINQGGYTF.

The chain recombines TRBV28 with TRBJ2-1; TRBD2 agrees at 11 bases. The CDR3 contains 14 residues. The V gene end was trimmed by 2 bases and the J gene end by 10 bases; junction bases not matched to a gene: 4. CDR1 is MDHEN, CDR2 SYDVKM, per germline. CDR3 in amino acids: CASSLSSGRGEQFF. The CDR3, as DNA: TGTGCCAGCAGTTTAAGTAGCGGGAGGGGAGAGCAGTTCTTC.

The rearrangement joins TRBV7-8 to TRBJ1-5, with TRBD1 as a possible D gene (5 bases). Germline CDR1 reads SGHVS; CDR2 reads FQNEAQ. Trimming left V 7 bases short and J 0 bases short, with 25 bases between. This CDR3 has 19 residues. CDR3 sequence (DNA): TGTGCCAGCACCCCGGGACGAGGGGACTACACTTATAGCAATCAGCCCCAGCATTTT. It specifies CASTPGRGDYTYSNQPQHF.

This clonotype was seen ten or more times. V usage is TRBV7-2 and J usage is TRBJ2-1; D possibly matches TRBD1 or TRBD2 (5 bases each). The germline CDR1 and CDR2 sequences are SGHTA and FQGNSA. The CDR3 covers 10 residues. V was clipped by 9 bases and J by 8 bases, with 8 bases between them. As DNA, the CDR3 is TGTGCCAGTAGGGGAGATGAGCAGTTCTTC. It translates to CASRGDEQFF.

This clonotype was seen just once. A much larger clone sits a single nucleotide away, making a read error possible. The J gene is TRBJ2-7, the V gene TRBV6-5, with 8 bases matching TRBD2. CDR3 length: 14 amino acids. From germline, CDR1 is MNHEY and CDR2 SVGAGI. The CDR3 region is CANSYRGGVNEQYF. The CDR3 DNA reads TGTGCCAACAGTTACCGGGGGGGGGTAAACGAGCAGTACTTC.

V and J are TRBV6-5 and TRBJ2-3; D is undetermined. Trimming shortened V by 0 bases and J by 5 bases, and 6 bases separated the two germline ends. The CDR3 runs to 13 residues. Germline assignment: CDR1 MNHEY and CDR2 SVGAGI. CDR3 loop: CASSYSGKDTQYF. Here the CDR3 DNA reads TGTGCCAGCAGTTACTCAGGAAAAGATACGCAGTATTTT.

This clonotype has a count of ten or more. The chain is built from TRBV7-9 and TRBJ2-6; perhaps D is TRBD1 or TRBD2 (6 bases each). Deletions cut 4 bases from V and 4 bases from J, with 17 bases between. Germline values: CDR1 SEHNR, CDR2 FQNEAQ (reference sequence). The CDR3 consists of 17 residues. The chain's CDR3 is CASSSRERGFGANVLTF. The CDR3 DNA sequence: TGTGCCAGCAGCTCCCGGGAGAGGGGGTTCGGGGCCAACGTCCTGACTTTC. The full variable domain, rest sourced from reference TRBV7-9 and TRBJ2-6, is DTGVSQNPRHKITKRGQNVTFRCDPISEHNRLYWYRQTLGQGPEFLTYFQNEAQLEKSRLLSDRFSAERPKGSFSTLEIQRTEQGDSAMYLCASSSRERGFGANVLTFGAGSRLTVL.

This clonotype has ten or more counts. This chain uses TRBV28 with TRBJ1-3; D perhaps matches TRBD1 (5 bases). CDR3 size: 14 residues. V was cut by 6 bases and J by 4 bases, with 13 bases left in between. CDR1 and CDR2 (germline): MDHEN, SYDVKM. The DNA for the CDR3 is TGTGCCAGCAGCCTGGGGGGTTCCGGAAACACCATATATTTT. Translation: CASSLGGSGNTIYF.

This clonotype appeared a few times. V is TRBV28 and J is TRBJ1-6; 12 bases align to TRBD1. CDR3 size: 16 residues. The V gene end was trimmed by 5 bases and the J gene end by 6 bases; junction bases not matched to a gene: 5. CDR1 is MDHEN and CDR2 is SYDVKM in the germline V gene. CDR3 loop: CASSDRDRGLNSPLHF. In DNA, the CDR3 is TGTGCCAGCAGTGACCGGGACAGGGGGCTTAATTCACCCCTCCACTTT. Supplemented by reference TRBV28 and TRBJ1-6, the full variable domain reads DVKVTQSSRYLVKRTGEKVFLECVQDMDHENMFWYRQDPGLGLRLIYFSYDVKMKEKGDIPEGYSVSREKKERFSLILESASTNQTSMYLCASSDRDRGLNSPLHFGNGTRLTVT.

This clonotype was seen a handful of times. Here the CDR3 DNA reads TGCAGCGTTTGGGGGGAAGATGGCTACACCTTC. Amino acids: CSVWGEDGYTF. The genes are TRBV29-1 and TRBJ1-2; D might be TRBD1 (5 bases). The CDR3 runs to 11 residues. Germline loops: CDR1 SQVTM, CDR2 ANQGSEA. Trimming took 5 bases from V and 6 from J, leaving 10 bases between them.

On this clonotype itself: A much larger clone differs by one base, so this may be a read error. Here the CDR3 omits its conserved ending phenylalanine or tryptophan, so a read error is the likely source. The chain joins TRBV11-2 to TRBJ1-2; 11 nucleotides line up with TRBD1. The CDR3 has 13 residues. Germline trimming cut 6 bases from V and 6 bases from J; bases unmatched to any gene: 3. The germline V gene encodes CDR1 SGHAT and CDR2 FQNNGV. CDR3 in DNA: TGTGCCAGCAGATCGGACAGGGGGCATGGCTACACCCTC. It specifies CASRSDRGHGYTL.